Here is one T cell receptor beta chain with its context. There are 15 residues in the CDR3. Germline values: CDR1 DFQATT, CDR2 SNEGSKA (reference sequence). Trimming took 3 bases from V and 3 from J; bases not matched to a gene: 9. The data derive from a study of blood T cell repertoires in COVID-19. Sequenced by immunoSEQ multiplex PCR; TCRdb stores in-frame clones only, minus some. The sample records tens of thousands of clones, approximately 90% being singletons. V is TRBV20-1 and J is TRBJ2-3, with TRBD2 identical over 7 bases. The receptor was derived from a human donor in a cohort sampled during active COVID-19. Sequenced material: peripheral blood. The CDR3 reads CSASGGGSRTDTQYF. CDR3 bases: TGCAGTGCTAGTGGGGGGGGATCGAGGACAGATACGCAGTATTTT.